The 14 T cell receptor beta chains in this list originate from one sample, sequenced in a study of OX40 agonist ivuxolimab in advanced cancers. Some clones are missing from TCRdb's copy, which holds only in-frame ones; the method was immunoSEQ multiplex PCR. The sample carries tens of thousands of clones, more than 85% recorded once. Sequences were derived from CD4+ or CD8+ T cells sorted from blood, sampled in a trial of the OX40 agonist ivuxolimab. The receptor set was obtained from an adult with an advanced solid tumor such as melanoma, head and neck, liver or kidney cancer.

The J gene is TRBJ2-5, the V gene TRBV11-1; tentatively, D is TRBD2 (8 bases). Germline V CDR1 and CDR2: SGHAT, FQDESV (reference sequence). The CDR3 is 15 residues long. V was cut by 5 bases and J by 5 bases, with 18 bases left in between. The DNA of the CDR3 is TGTGCCAGCAGCCGCCCGGGACTAGGGGGCGAGACCCAGTACTTC. Amino acids: CASSRPGLGGETQYF.

This clone was observed once. V gene TRBV5-1 combines with J gene TRBJ2-2; D possibly corresponds to TRBD2 (5 bases). The germline V gene encodes CDR1 SGHRS and CDR2 YFSETQ. This CDR3 has 14 residues. V lost 4 bases and J lost 8, with 15 bases in between. In nucleotides, the CDR3 is TGCGCCAGCAGCAGTTCGGAGGAAACAGGGGAGCTGTTTTTT. Amino acid sequence: CASSSSEETGELFF.

CDR3 DNA: TGTGCCAGCAGCTTACGGTCTGGGGCCAACGTCCTGACTTTC. Its translation: CASSLRSGANVLTF. This rearrangement joins TRBV5-8 to TRBJ2-6, with unresolved D. Germline V lookup: CDR1 SGHTS, CDR2 YDEGEE. The CDR3 runs to 14 residues. V was clipped by 2 bases and J by 1 base, with 4 bases between them.

This rearrangement joins TRBV19 to TRBJ1-2; tentative D call: TRBD1 (6 bases). CDR3 length: 14 residues. Germline V gene data show CDR1 as LNHDA and CDR2 as SQIVND (reference sequence). Trimming stripped 3 bases from V and 4 bases from J, with 12 bases between. This CDR3 is CASSMGGAFYGYTF. CDR3 DNA: TGTGCCAGTAGTATGGGGGGGGCGTTCTATGGCTACACCTTC.

V is TRBV7-3 and J is TRBJ2-6; D is unresolved. The germline V gene encodes CDR1 SGHTA and CDR2 FQGTGA. The V gene lost 7 bases and the J gene lost 4 bases, with 8 bases spanning the gap. The CDR3 totals 13 residues. DNA for the CDR3: TGTGCCAGCACCAGGCCCGGGGCCAACGTCCTGACTTTC. It translates to CASTRPGANVLTF.

This clone was counted a single time. J is TRBJ1-4 and V is TRBV19; 7 bases agree with TRBD1. This CDR3 has 15 amino acids. Germline CDR1 LNHDA, CDR2 SQIVND (reference sequence). With V trimmed by 6 bases and J by 7 bases, 11 bases remained unmatched. DNA of the CDR3: TGTGCCAGTAGGAAGCCGGGACAGCTTACTGAAAAACTGTTTTTT. This translates into CASRKPGQLTEKLFF.

The chain couples TRBV5-1 to TRBJ1-1, with 7 bases lining up with TRBD1. The germline V gene encodes CDR1 SGHRS and CDR2 YFSETQ. The ends lost 3 bases at V and 1 base at J; junction bases unmatched: 9. This CDR3 contains 16 residues. The CDR3 coding sequence is TGCGCCAGCAGCTCGGATCCACAGGGGTCGAACACTGAAGCTTTCTTT. Its translation is CASSSDPQGSNTEAFF.

The chain recombines TRBV5-1 with TRBJ2-5; perhaps TRBD1 as D (6 bases). CDR3 length: 15 amino acids. Germline values: CDR1 SGHRS, CDR2 YFSETQ. The V end was cut by 0 bases, the J end by 4 bases, with 13 bases between. The CDR3, as DNA: TGCGCCAGCAGCTTGGGGACAGACGCGAGAGAGACCCAGTACTTC. This translates into CASSLGTDARETQYF.

The chain links TRBV7-9 to TRBJ1-1; no clear D. V was trimmed by 8 bases and J by 1 base, leaving 8 bases between them. Germline CDR1 is SEHNR and CDR2 is FQNEAQ (reference sequence). This CDR3 has 12 amino acids. CDR3 protein: CASGRGNTEAFF. The CDR3 DNA sequence: TGTGCCAGCGGCCGGGGGAACACTGAAGCTTTCTTT.

The chain combines TRBV28 with TRBJ2-3; D remains unclear. Germline V gene data show CDR1 as MDHEN and CDR2 as SYDVKM. Trimming left V 8 bases short and J 2 bases short, with 17 bases between. The CDR3 sequence is 15 residues long. CDR3 coding DNA: TGTGCCAGCCGATTACTCGTAGAGGCCACAGATACGCAGTATTTT. Translated: CASRLLVEATDTQYF.

This clone showed up just a few times. V gene TRBV5-4 combines with J gene TRBJ1-2; the D gene is possibly TRBD1 (5 bases). CDR1 SGHNT and CDR2 YYREEE come from the germline V gene (reference sequence). This CDR3 is 16 amino acids long. Trimming took off 0 bases at V and 4 bases at J, with 16 bases between the two ends. CDR3 in amino acids: CASSLAGGVGGYGYTF. The CDR3 coding sequence is TGTGCCAGCAGCTTGGCCGGGGGGGTTGGTGGCTATGGCTACACCTTC.

The J gene is TRBJ1-2, the V gene TRBV19, with D perhaps TRBD1 (5 bases). The CDR3 covers 17 residues. The germline V gene encodes CDR1 LNHDA and CDR2 SQIVND (reference sequence). V lost 5 bases and J 8 bases, leaving 27 bases between the germline ends. The CDR3 DNA sequence: TGTGCCAGTAGTGCTGACCCCGGGACGGACAATGCTAGGGGCTACACCTTC. Its translation is CASSADPGTDNARGYTF.

Here the CDR3 reads CASSLAGTALQPLHF. In DNA, the CDR3 is TGTGCCAGCAGCTTGGCCGGGACAGCATTACAACCCCTCCACTTT. This chain links TRBV5-4 with TRBJ1-6; 7 bases are shared with TRBD1. The V segment lost 0 bases and the J segment 12 bases; nucleotides outside the gene matches: 9. This CDR3 region has 15 residues. Germline V gene lookup returns CDR1 SGHNT and CDR2 YYREEE (reference sequence).

This rearrangement joins TRBV7-8 to TRBJ1-2, with D possibly matching TRBD1 (6 bases). The CDR3 consists of 13 residues. Between the trimmed V and J ends, which lost 1 base and 8 bases, there was a span of 11 bases. In germline, CDR1 is SGHVS, CDR2 FQNEAQ. In DNA form, the CDR3 reads TGTGCCAGCAGCTTAGGGGGACATCGGGGCTACACCTTC. It encodes CASSLGGHRGYTF.